These 18 T cell receptor beta chains were sequenced from one sample in a study of blood T cell repertoires in COVID-19. The method was immunoSEQ multiplex PCR; TCRdb's version includes in-frame clones alone and lacks a portion of them. The sample includes roughly 250,000 clones, 70% to 85% of them seen just once. The sequencing input was peripheral blood. These receptors originate from a woman at least 80 years old with acute or convalescent COVID-19.

This rearrangement joins TRBV28 to TRBJ2-5; 10 bases agree with TRBD2. This CDR3 region has 17 residues. The germline V gene encodes CDR1 MDHEN and CDR2 SYDVKM. V lost 5 bases to trimming and J lost 4 bases; unmatched junction nucleotides: 13. CDR3 sequence: CASSLGTSDRTGETQYF. The CDR3, as DNA: TGTGCCAGCAGTCTCGGGACTAGCGACCGCACGGGAGAGACCCAGTACTTC.

V and J are TRBV5-1 and TRBJ2-5; D not certain. The V end was cut by 1 base, the J end by 2 bases, with 9 bases between. The CDR3 loop spans 14 amino acids. Germline assignment: CDR1 SGHRS and CDR2 YFSETQ. CDR3 nucleotide sequence: TGCGCCAGCAGCTTGAATAGTCTTCAAGAGACCCAGTACTTC. It yields the protein CASSLNSLQETQYF.

This chain joins TRBV18 and TRBJ1-1; 8 positions match TRBD1. The germline CDR1 and CDR2 sequences are KGHSH and LQKENI. V shed 6 bases, J shed 0 bases, and the junction held 3 bases outside the gene matches. This CDR3 spans 14 amino acids. CDR3 in amino acids: CASSAQGVNTEAFF. The CDR3 DNA reads as TGTGCCAGCTCGGCACAGGGGGTGAACACTGAAGCTTTCTTT.

V is TRBV2 and J is TRBJ1-5; D not certain. This CDR3 region has 13 residues. V lost 4 bases, J lost 1 base, and 5 bases lay in between. Germline loops: CDR1 SNHLY, CDR2 FYNNEI. CDR3 coding DNA: TGTGCCAGCAGTGTGGGCAGCAATCAGCCCCAGCATTTT. This codes for CASSVGSNQPQHF.

This chain connects TRBV4-3 to TRBJ2-5; 8 nucleotides align to TRBD2. The CDR3 length is 15 residues. V shed 1 base, J shed 7 bases, and the junction held 8 bases outside the gene matches. Germline CDR1 is LGHNA and CDR2 is YSLEER. The CDR3 here is CASSQVSNGGGTQYF. Written as DNA, the CDR3 is TGCGCCAGCAGCCAAGTCTCGAACGGGGGGGGGACCCAGTACTTC.

The gene calls are TRBV5-1 and TRBJ2-7; 7 nucleotides line up with TRBD1. Germline V gene data show CDR1 as SGHRS and CDR2 as YFSETQ. The V and J ends lost 0 bases and 4 bases, in that order; junction bases with no gene match: 10. This CDR3 contains 16 residues. This chain's CDR3 is CASSLVPPGQIYEQYF. The CDR3 region has the DNA TGCGCCAGCAGCTTGGTCCCTCCGGGACAGATTTACGAGCAGTACTTC.

This clone was observed a handful of times. The chain couples TRBV7-9 to TRBJ1-1, with 7 bases fitting TRBD1. Trimming at V came to 3 bases and at J to 1 base, leaving 5 bases not matched to a gene. This CDR3 has 15 residues. Germline V CDR1 and CDR2: SEHNR, FQNEAQ (reference sequence). DNA of the CDR3: TGTGCCAGCAGCTTGGGGGACAGTCCGAACACTGAAGCTTTCTTT. As protein: CASSLGDSPNTEAFF.

The chain is built from TRBV28 and TRBJ1-2; D may be TRBD1 (6 bases). V lost 3 bases, J lost 8 bases, and 16 bases lay in between. The CDR3 length is 14 residues. Germline assignment: CDR1 MDHEN and CDR2 SYDVKM. The CDR3 loop is CASSLVGERGGYTF. For the CDR3, the DNA is TGTGCCAGCAGTTTGGTCGGGGAGAGGGGGGGCTACACCTTC.

V usage is TRBV6-5 and J usage is TRBJ1-5; TRBD1 matches 9 bases. The CDR3 covers 15 residues. Germline-derived CDR1 and CDR2 are MNHEY and SVGAGI. The V gene end was trimmed by 6 bases and the J gene end by 0 bases; junction bases not matched to a gene: 3. The CDR3 DNA sequence: TGTGCCAGCAGAGGACAGGGGTCTAGCAATCAGCCCCAGCATTTT. Translated, it gives CASRGQGSSNQPQHF.

This rearrangement joins TRBV7-6 to TRBJ2-6; no clear D. Germline lookup yields CDR1 SGHVS and CDR2 FNYEAQ. V lost 0 bases and J lost 0, with 3 bases in between. The CDR3 runs 15 residues. DNA of the CDR3: TGTGCCAGCAGCTTAGCAGCCTCTGGGGCCAACGTCCTGACTTTC. Encoded protein: CASSLAASGANVLTF.

The chain couples TRBV28 to TRBJ1-2; the match to TRBD1 covers 9 bases. The CDR3 extends over 17 amino acids. With 1 base clipped from V and 7 bases from J, the junction kept 13 bases outside the gene matches. Germline values: CDR1 MDHEN, CDR2 SYDVKM. The CDR3 sequence is CASSLSGTGTRRGGYTF. CDR3 nucleotides: TGTGCCAGCAGTTTATCCGGGACAGGGACCCGACGGGGTGGCTACACCTTC.

This chain joins TRBV29-1 and TRBJ2-1, with 8 bases fitting TRBD1. The CDR3 totals 11 residues. J lost 9 bases, V lost 6 bases, and 4 bases had no gene match. Germline V CDR1 and CDR2: SQVTM, ANQGSEA. The CDR3 is CSVDRGIEQFF. The CDR3 region has the DNA TGCAGCGTCGACAGGGGAATTGAGCAGTTCTTC.

The chain employs TRBV5-6 and TRBJ2-2; D unresolved. V was trimmed by 2 bases and J by 0 bases, leaving 5 bases between them. CDR3 size: 14 residues. The V gene's germline CDR1 is SGHDT and CDR2 YYEEEE. CDR3 in DNA: TGTGCCAGCAGCTTCCGGGCGAACACCGGGGAGCTGTTTTTT. Encoded protein: CASSFRANTGELFF. Based on the CDR3 plus reference TRBV5-6 and TRBJ2-2, the full variable domain is DAGVTQSPTHLIKTRGQQVTLRCSPKSGHDTVSWYQQALGQGPQFIFQYYEEEERQRGNFPDRFSGHQFPNYSSELNVNALLLGDSALYLCASSFRANTGELFFGEGSRLTVL.

This chain joins TRBV19 and TRBJ1-2; 7 nucleotides line up with TRBD1. Germline loops: CDR1 LNHDA, CDR2 SQIVND (reference sequence). With V trimmed by 3 bases and J by 0 bases, 4 bases remained unmatched. The CDR3 spans 15 residues. The CDR3 protein is CASSIAGTANYGYTF. Here the CDR3 DNA reads TGTGCCAGTAGTATTGCCGGGACAGCTAACTATGGCTACACCTTC. The full variable domain, rest sourced from reference TRBV19 and TRBJ1-2, is DGGITQSPKYLFRKEGQNVTLSCEQNLNHDAMYWYRQDPGQGLRLIYYSQIVNDFQKGDIAEGYSVSREKKESFPLTVTSAQKNPTAFYLCASSIAGTANYGYTFGSGTRLTVV.

This clone was counted once. The J gene is TRBJ2-2, the V gene TRBV7-2, with 11 nucleotides matching TRBD1. The CDR3 covers 15 residues. With V trimmed by 6 bases and J by 6 bases, 6 bases remained unmatched. Germline V lookup: CDR1 SGHTA, CDR2 FQGNSA. Here the CDR3 reads CASSTGTGGPGELFF. CDR3 coding DNA: TGTGCCAGCAGTACCGGGACAGGGGGGCCCGGGGAGCTGTTTTTT.

In its sample, this clone was seen a few times. The rearrangement joins TRBV5-5 to TRBJ2-3; maybe TRBD2 (6 bases). The germline CDR1 and CDR2 sequences are SGHKS and YYEKEE (reference sequence). V was clipped by 0 bases and J by 2 bases, with 10 bases between them. There are 15 residues in the CDR3. The CDR3 DNA reads as TGTGCCAGCAGCTTGGGACTAGTAGACACAGATACGCAGTATTTT. Its translation is CASSLGLVDTDTQYF.

The chain has TRBV3-1 (or the pseudogene TRBV3-2) and TRBJ1-2; tentatively, D is TRBD1 (6 bases). Germline V CDR1 and CDR2: LGHDT, YNNKEL (reference sequence). Between the trimmed V and J ends, which lost 1 base and 6 bases, there was a span of 12 bases. This CDR3 comprises 14 residues. CDR3 sequence (DNA): TGTGCCAGCAGCCAAGCGAATCAGGGGCATGGCTACACCTTC. Its translation: CASSQANQGHGYTF.

The chain is built from TRBV4-1 and TRBJ1-2; the D is unclear. This CDR3 contains 16 residues. Trimming pared 6 bases from V and 3 bases from J, leaving 20 bases between. Germline V gives CDR1 MGHRA, CDR2 YSYEKL. The CDR3 loop reads CASSPQSGSFDYGYTF. The CDR3 DNA reads as TGCGCCAGCAGTCCGCAATCTGGGAGTTTCGACTATGGCTACACCTTC.